This is a list of T cell receptor beta chains from one sample in a study of OX40 agonist ivuxolimab in advanced cancers. Libraries were prepared by immunoSEQ multiplex PCR; TCRdb keeps only in-frame clonotypes and omits some of them. Found here are over 45,000 clones, roughly 80% of them singletons; the top ten hold roughly 4%. Material: CD4+ or CD8+ T cells sorted from blood, obtained in a trial of the OX40 agonist ivuxolimab. The receptors were sampled from an adult with an advanced solid tumor such as melanoma, head and neck, liver or kidney cancer. CDR3s include the opening cysteine and the closing phenylalanine or tryptophan. The D gene is left open where the match is weak. Size is omitted from some rows. Given values are once, few, many or a class for expanded clones.

>TRBJ1-1|TRBV15|-|-
CATSRDWGPNTEAFF
TGTGCCACCAGCAGAGATTGGGGTCCGAACACTGAAGCTTTCTTT
>TRBJ2-7|TRBV23-1|once|-
CATIKLQSDYEQYF
TGCGCCACCATTAAGCTACAGTCAGACTACGAGCAGTACTTC
>TRBJ2-3|TRBV7-6|-|-
CASSLAGGTDTQYF
TGTGCCAGCAGCTTAGCCGGGGGCACAGATACGCAGTATTTT
>TRBJ2-7|TRBV6-1|-|TRBD2
CASSEGSGAAYEQYF
TGTGCCAGCAGTGAAGGGAGCGGGGCAGCCTACGAGCAGTACTTC
>TRBJ1-2|TRBV6-5|-|-
CASRMDIGDGYTF
TGTGCCAGCAGGATGGACATTGGAGATGGCTACACCTTC
>TRBJ2-5|TRBV15|-|-
CATSRPERETQYF
TGTGCCACCAGCAGACCCGAACGAGAGACCCAGTACTTC
>TRBJ2-3|TRBV2|few|-
CASSVGGSTDTQYF
TGTGCCAGCAGTGTCGGCGGGAGCACAGATACGCAGTATTTT
>TRBJ2-7|TRBV5-4|-|-
CASSIVGSRAYEQYF
TGTGCCAGCAGCATTGTCGGTTCTCGGGCCTACGAGCAGTACTTC
>TRBJ1-3|TRBV19|-|-
CASSPSDSGNTIYF
TGTGCCAGTAGTCCGTCCGACTCTGGAAACACCATATATTTT
>TRBJ2-1|TRBV5-1|-|TRBD2
CASSQGTSARLSSYNEQFF
TGCGCCAGCAGCCAAGGGACTAGCGCGCGCTTGAGCTCCTACAATGAGCAGTTCTTC
>TRBJ1-1|TRBV21-1|-|-
CASSGRMEAFF
TGTGCCAGCAGCGGGAGGATGGAAGCTTTCTTT
>TRBJ1-1|TRBV15|-|-
CATSPYTNTEAFF
TGTGCCACCAGCCCATACACGAACACTGAAGCTTTCTTT
>TRBJ2-5|TRBV4-2|-|-
CASSRSQETQYF
TGTGCCAGCAGCCGGAGCCAAGAGACCCAGTACTTC
>TRBJ1-2|TRBV18|-|TRBD1
CASSPPSRAQGNYGYTF
TGTGCCAGCTCACCGCCCTCCCGAGCACAGGGGAACTATGGCTACACCTTC
>TRBJ1-1|TRBV28|few|TRBD1
CASSPTGARNTEAFF
TGTGCCAGCAGTCCGACAGGGGCCAGGAACACTGAAGCTTTCTTT
>TRBJ1-5|TRBV28|-|-
CASSPPGLGNQPQHF
TGTGCCAGCAGCCCCCCCGGCCTGGGCAATCAGCCCCAGCATTTT
>TRBJ2-7|TRBV18|-|-
CASSRGTLAAYEQYF
TGTGCCAGCTCACGAGGGACACTGGCTGCCTACGAGCAGTACTTC
>TRBJ2-2|TRBV5-6|-|TRBD2
CASSLGSTSGNTGELFF
TGTGCCAGCAGCTTGGGATCGACTAGCGGTAACACCGGGGAGCTGTTTTTT
>TRBJ2-5|TRBV18|-|TRBD2
CASSPGLAGGRTQYF
TGTGCCAGCTCACCGGGACTAGCGGGAGGGCGGACCCAGTACTTC
>TRBJ2-1|TRBV6-5|-|-
CASTRERTYNEQFF
TGTGCCAGCACCCGGGAGCGAACTTACAATGAGCAGTTCTTC